This T cell receptor (beta chain) came from a study of cytomegalovirus exposure and HLA in healthy donors. Study-level information: Earlier work reported 117 million unique TCR beta sequences from about 179 million T cells.

Note on this clone: Its cognate antigen is unknown.

General study points: Across HLA loci, a later analysis found differing TCR association rates, with DRB1 most and HLA-C fewest. A missense variant in DCLRE1C was later tied to TCR beta V- and J-gene trimming. As was reported, the classifier diagnosed cytomegalovirus status with high specificity and sensitivity.

Trimming cost V 3 bases and J 8 bases, with 14 bases left between them. The CDR3 extends over 14 amino acids. Germline V gives CDR1 SGHTA, CDR2 FQGNSA. PCR was performed using 60 Vbeta and 13 Jbeta primers. TCRdb's table, derived via immunoSEQ multiplex PCR, lists solely in-frame clones and lacks some. Seen here are roughly 120,000 clones, over 60% observed once, and the top ten hold roughly 1.2%. This clonotype was sampled from a woman aged 25 to 39 in good health and CMV-seronegative. Sequencing was performed on PBMCs. The chain employs TRBV7-2 and TRBJ1-5, with a possible D match to TRBD1 (6 bases). CDR3 in DNA: TGTGCCAGCAGCTTGGTGCAGGGGAGGGAGCCCCAGCATTTT. Protein: CASSLVQGREPQHF.